Reported below is one T cell receptor beta chain. Per the original data handling: It was from reference gene primer amplification that nucleated cell counts were estimated. The data were produced by immunoSEQ multiplex PCR, yet TCRdb's version contains in-frame clones alone and is incomplete. That table supplies the V and J calls and clone size; D and trimming were determined from the DNA. Of about 57,000 clones in the sample, roughly 87% were seen once. The data belong to a study of blood T cell repertoires in COVID-19. Study in general: From the United States, Italy and Spain came samples of acute and convalescent COVID-19. Sources were T cells, B-cell-depleted T cells, or PBMCs; the material itself was cDNA or gDNA.

From germline, CDR1 is SNHLY and CDR2 FYNNEI. The V segment lost 8 bases and the J segment 4 bases; nucleotides outside the gene matches: 8. This CDR3 is 14 amino acids long. The V and J genes are TRBV2 and TRBJ2-3; TRBD1 matches 8 bases. The sequenced sample consisted of peripheral blood. This sequence originates from a woman aged 60-70 years with acute or convalescent COVID-19. CDR3 protein: CASLQGASADTQYF. As DNA, the CDR3 is TGTGCCAGCCTTCAGGGGGCAAGCGCAGATACGCAGTATTTT.